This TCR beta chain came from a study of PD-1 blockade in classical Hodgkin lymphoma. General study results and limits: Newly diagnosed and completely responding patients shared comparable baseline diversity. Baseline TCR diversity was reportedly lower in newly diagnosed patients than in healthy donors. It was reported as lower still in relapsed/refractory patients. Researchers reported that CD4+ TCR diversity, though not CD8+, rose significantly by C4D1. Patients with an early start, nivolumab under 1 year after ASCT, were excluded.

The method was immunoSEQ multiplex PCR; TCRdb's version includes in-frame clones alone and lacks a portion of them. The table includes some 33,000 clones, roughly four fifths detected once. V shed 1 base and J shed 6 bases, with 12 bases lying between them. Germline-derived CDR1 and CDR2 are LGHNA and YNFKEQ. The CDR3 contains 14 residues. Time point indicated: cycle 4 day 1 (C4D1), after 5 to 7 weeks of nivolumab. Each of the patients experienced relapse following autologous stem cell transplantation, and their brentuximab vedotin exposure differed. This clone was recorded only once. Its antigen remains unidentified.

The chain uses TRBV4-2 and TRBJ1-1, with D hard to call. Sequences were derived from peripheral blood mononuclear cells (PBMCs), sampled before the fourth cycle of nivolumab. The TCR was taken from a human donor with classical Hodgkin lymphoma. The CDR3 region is CASSQGLGIAEAFF. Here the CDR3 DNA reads TGTGCCAGCAGCCAAGGTTTAGGGATCGCTGAAGCTTTCTTT.